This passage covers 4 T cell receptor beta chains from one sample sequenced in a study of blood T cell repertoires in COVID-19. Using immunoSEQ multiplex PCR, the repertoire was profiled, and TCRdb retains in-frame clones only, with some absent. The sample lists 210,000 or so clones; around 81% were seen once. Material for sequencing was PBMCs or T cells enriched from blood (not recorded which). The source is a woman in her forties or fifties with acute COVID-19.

The chain's CDR3 is CASSLGTGGNEQYF. The DNA for the CDR3 is TGTGCCAGCAGCTTGGGTACAGGGGGGAACGAGCAGTACTTC. The J gene is TRBJ2-7, the V gene TRBV5-5, with 8 bases aligning to TRBD1. J lost 5 bases, V lost 0 bases, and 4 bases had no gene match. This CDR3 has 14 amino acids. From germline, CDR1 is SGHKS and CDR2 YYEKEE (reference sequence).

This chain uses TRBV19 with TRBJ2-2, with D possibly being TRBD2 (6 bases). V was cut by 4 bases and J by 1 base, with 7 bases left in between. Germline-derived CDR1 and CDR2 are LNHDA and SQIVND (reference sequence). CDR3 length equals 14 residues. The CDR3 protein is CASSRDLNTGELFF. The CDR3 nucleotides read TGTGCCAGTAGTAGGGACTTGAACACCGGGGAGCTGTTTTTT.

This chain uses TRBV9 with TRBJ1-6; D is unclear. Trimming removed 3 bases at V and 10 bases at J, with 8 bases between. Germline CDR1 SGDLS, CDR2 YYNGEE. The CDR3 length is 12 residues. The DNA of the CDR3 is TGTGCCAGCAGCGGCCCGGGGTCACCCCTCCACTTT. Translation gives CASSGPGSPLHF.

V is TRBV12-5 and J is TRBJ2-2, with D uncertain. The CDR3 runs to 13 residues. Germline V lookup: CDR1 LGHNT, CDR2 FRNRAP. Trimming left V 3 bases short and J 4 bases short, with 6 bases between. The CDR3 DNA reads TGTGCTAGTGGTTTCCAATCCACCGGGGAGCTGTTTTTT. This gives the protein CASGFQSTGELFF.